This entry lists 18 T cell receptor beta chains sequenced from one sample in a study of TIL therapy for anti-PD-1-resistant metastatic lung cancer. Indicated time point: pre-treatment sample, taken before nivolumab and TIL therapy. The libraries were made with immunoSEQ v3. The protocol was immunoSEQ multiplex PCR, while the TCRdb copy is restricted to in-frame clones and leaves out a portion. The data show 45,000 to 60,000 clones, around three quarters seen once. The source was blood, collected at baseline. These receptors all come from a woman aged 30 to 85 with non-small cell lung cancer.

J is TRBJ1-5 and V is TRBV5-5; 7 bases are a match to TRBD1. Trimming removed 2 bases from V and 4 bases from J; junction bases left unmatched: 12. The germline CDR1 and CDR2 sequences are SGHKS and YYEKEE (reference sequence). The CDR3 consists of 17 residues. CDR3 coding DNA: TGTGCCAGCAGCTTAAAGCCAGGGGGTAGGGAGAATCAGCCCCAGCATTTT. As protein: CASSLKPGGRENQPQHF.

The chain recombines TRBV5-1 with TRBJ1-1; D unclear. CDR1 is SGHRS, CDR2 YFSETQ, per germline. This CDR3 is 15 amino acids long. V was pared by 0 bases and J by 1 base, with 10 bases between. The CDR3: CASSLDPSGNTEAFF. The CDR3 nucleotides read TGCGCCAGCAGCTTGGACCCCAGTGGGAACACTGAAGCTTTCTTT. Together with reference TRBV5-1 and TRBJ1-1, the CDR3 gives the full variable domain: KAGVTQTPRYLIKTRGQQVTLSCSPISGHRSVSWYQQTPGQGLQFLFEYFSETQRNKGNFPGRFSGRQFSNSRSEMNVSTLELGDSALYLCASSLDPSGNTEAFFGQGTRLTVV.

CDR3 nucleotide sequence: TGTGCCAGCCTTACTAGGGACTACACTGAAGCTTTCTTT. Translated: CASLTRDYTEAFF. The chain employs TRBV27 and TRBJ1-1; maybe TRBD1 (5 bases). Germline V gene sequence: CDR1 MNHEY, CDR2 SMNVEV (reference sequence). Trimming pared 8 bases from V and 3 bases from J, leaving 13 bases between. The CDR3 has 13 amino acids.

The J gene is TRBJ1-2, the V gene TRBV6-1, with unresolved D. The CDR3 has 12 residues. V was pared by 2 bases and J by 4 bases, with 5 bases between. Germline CDR1 reads MNHNS; CDR2 reads SASEGT. The CDR3 coding sequence is TGTGCCAGCAGTGAAATTCCCTATGGCTACACCTTC. It specifies CASSEIPYGYTF.

The V call is TRBV7-9, the J call TRBJ1-5; D might be TRBD1 (5 bases). Germline CDR1 and CDR2: SEHNR and FQNEAQ (reference sequence). The CDR3 covers 15 residues. Trimming shortened V by 8 bases and J by 2 bases, and 16 bases separated the two germline ends. CDR3 nucleotides: TGTGCCAGCGGACTTGGGGGAGGGGGCAATCAGCCCCAGCATTTT. Translating gives CASGLGGGGNQPQHF.

The chain is built from TRBV6-5 and TRBJ1-1, with D uncertain. With 5 bases removed from V and 6 bases from J, the gap between germline ends came to 13 bases. Germline CDR1 reads MNHEY; CDR2 reads SVGAGI. This CDR3 is built from 13 residues. The CDR3 region has the DNA TGTGCCAGCAGTCCCTACGAGGACTCTGAAGCTTTCTTT. This translates into CASSPYEDSEAFF.

The V call is TRBV2, the J call TRBJ2-2, with D possibly being TRBD1 (6 bases). CDR1 is SNHLY, CDR2 FYNNEI, per germline. The V end was cut by 6 bases, the J end by 4 bases, with 21 bases between. This CDR3 has 17 amino acids. The CDR3 DNA follows: TGTGCCAGCAGGATAAAAGGACAGCTATCACGCACCGGGGAGCTGTTTTTT. Its translation is CASRIKGQLSRTGELFF.

This chain uses TRBV5-5 with TRBJ2-3; 10 bases match TRBD1. Germline V gives CDR1 SGHKS, CDR2 YYEKEE (reference sequence). V was pared by 3 bases and J by 5 bases, with 6 bases of the junction left unmatched. The CDR3 length is 15 residues. The CDR3 protein is CASSSGTGVGDTQYF. CDR3 bases: TGTGCCAGCAGCTCCGGGACAGGGGTGGGAGATACGCAGTATTTT.

This clone showed up just once. This chain uses TRBV9 with TRBJ1-1, with TRBD1 as a possible D gene (5 bases). The V gene's germline CDR1 is SGDLS and CDR2 YYNGEE. The CDR3 is 17 residues long. V gave up 3 bases and J gave up 0 bases, with 18 bases separating them. As DNA, the CDR3 is TGTGCCAGCAGCGCAGGACACGGCCCTGGGCTGAACACTGAAGCTTTCTTT. Its protein product is CASSAGHGPGLNTEAFF.

The V call is TRBV5-1, the J call TRBJ2-7, with 8 bases that match TRBD2. The V gene end was trimmed by 1 base and the J gene end by 2 bases; junction bases not matched to a gene: 2. From germline, CDR1 is SGHRS and CDR2 YFSETQ. CDR3 length: 14 residues. The CDR3 coding sequence is TGCGCCAGCAGCTTGTCCGGGGGGGCCTACGAGCAGTACTTC. Amino acids: CASSLSGGAYEQYF.

About this clone: Because it lacks the conserved phenylalanine or tryptophan at the end, this CDR3 is likely a read error. No DNA is shown, since the ends of the CDR3 on it are uncertain; the CDR3 is the one TCRdb lists. This chain links TRBV28 with TRBJ1-4; the table calls TRBD1, which could not be checked here. Ends included, the CDR3 has 11 residues. CDR1 and CDR2 (germline): MDHEN, SYDVKM. CDR3 region: CASSLEQETGG.

Only a few counts were recorded for this clone. The chain joins TRBV9 to TRBJ1-1; D remains ambiguous. The CDR3 loop spans 13 amino acids. CDR1 SGDLS and CDR2 YYNGEE come from the germline V gene. V dropped 6 bases and J dropped 5 bases, with 14 bases sitting between them. This CDR3 is CASTPKGGTEAFF. The DNA for the CDR3 is TGTGCCAGCACCCCGAAGGGCGGGACTGAAGCTTTCTTT. The variable domain in full, with the rest retrieved from reference TRBV9 and TRBJ1-1, is DSGVTQTPKHLITATGQRVTLRCSPRSGDLSVYWYQQSLDQGLQFLIQYYNGEERAKGNILERFSAQQFPDLHSELNLSSLELGDSALYFCASTPKGGTEAFFGQGTRLTVV.

V and J are TRBV7-2 and TRBJ2-6, with 7 positions matching TRBD1. J lost 2 bases, V lost 6 bases, and 4 bases had no gene match. In germline, CDR1 is SGHTA, CDR2 FQGNSA. This CDR3 is 15 amino acids long. This chain's CDR3 is CASSFGQAGANVLTF. In nucleotides, the CDR3 is TGTGCCAGCAGTTTCGGACAGGCTGGGGCCAACGTCCTGACTTTC.

This clone turned up a few times. Other nucleotide sequences from this sample produce the same CDR3. The chain combines TRBV9 with TRBJ2-6; D is unresolved. The CDR3 loop spans 14 amino acids. The germline gives CDR1 SGDLS, CDR2 YYNGEE. V lost 4 bases and J lost 1, with 6 bases in between. In DNA form, the CDR3 reads TGTGCCAGCAGCCTACTTTCTGGGGCCAACGTCCTGACTTTC. It is translated as CASSLLSGANVLTF.

This chain links TRBV14 with TRBJ2-1, with TRBD1 as a possible D gene (6 bases). The germline V gene has CDR1 SGHDN and CDR2 FVKESK. CDR3 length equals 13 residues. V lost 3 bases and J 8 bases, leaving 11 bases between the germline ends. The CDR3 coding sequence is TGTGCCAGCAGCCAGAACAGGGTTCATGAGCAGTTCTTC. This translates into CASSQNRVHEQFF.

The CDR3 DNA sequence: TGTGCCAGTAGTCCCCGAGGGGGCTGGTTGGAGACCCAGTACTTC. Its translation: CASSPRGGWLETQYF. V gene TRBV19 combines with J gene TRBJ2-5, with 7 positions matching TRBD1. The CDR3 is 15 amino acids. Germline trimming cut 5 bases from V and 5 bases from J; bases unmatched to any gene: 11. Germline assignment: CDR1 LNHDA and CDR2 SQIVND (reference sequence).

The V call is TRBV9, the J call TRBJ2-2, with a possible D match to TRBD1 (6 bases). V lost 1 base and J lost 0, with 13 bases in between. The CDR3 is made up of 17 amino acids. From germline, CDR1 is SGDLS and CDR2 YYNGEE. The DNA for the CDR3 is TGTGCCAGCAGCGTAAACCGACAGGACACGAACACCGGGGAGCTGTTTTTT. Translation: CASSVNRQDTNTGELFF.

The chain couples TRBV5-1 to TRBJ2-7; a weak D match, TRBD1 (7 bases). Looked up from germline, CDR1 is SGHRS and CDR2 is YFSETQ. The CDR3 is made up of 14 amino acids. V was clipped by 4 bases and J by 4 bases, with 15 bases between them. CDR3: CASSPEGQTYEQYF. CDR3 sequence (DNA): TGCGCCAGCAGCCCGGAGGGACAGACGTACGAGCAGTACTTC.